A selection of T cell receptor beta chains follows, all from one sample in a study of blood T cell repertoires in COVID-19. Data came from immunoSEQ multiplex PCR; TCRdb stores just in-frame clones and leaves some out. The sample has more than 60,000 clones, approximately 89% seen once. The sequencing input was peripheral blood. Receptor source: a human donor in a cohort sampled during active COVID-19. The CDR3 runs from the conserved cysteine through the conserved F or W. A D gene is named only where the DNA matches it firmly. Only some rows state a clone size, as once, few, many or a class for expanded clones.

CDR3 protein	CDR3 DNA	clone size	CDR3 length	D gene	V gene	J gene
CASSSPGLAGGHEQFF	TGTGCCAGCAGCTCCCCGGGACTAGCGGGGGGGCATGAGCAGTTCTTC	NA	16	TRBD2	TRBV5-4	TRBJ2-1
CASSQEQLASIQYF	TGTGCCAGCAGCCAAGAACAGTTAGCGAGTATTCAGTACTTC	NA	14	NA	TRBV7-8	TRBJ2-4
CASSVPGQGGSPLHF	TGTGCCAGCAGCGTGCCGGGACAGGGAGGTTCACCCCTCCACTTT	NA	15	TRBD1	TRBV7-8	TRBJ1-6
CASSRAWGSDTQYF	TGTGCCAGCAGCCGGGCCTGGGGCTCAGATACGCAGTATTTT	once	14	NA	TRBV7-9	TRBJ2-3
CASSPEDRITGELFF	TGTGCCAGCAGTCCCGAGGACAGGATCACCGGGGAGCTGTTTTTT	once	15	TRBD1	TRBV2	TRBJ2-2
CASSPNRESNNVLTF	TGTGCCAGCAGCCCCAACCGGGAATCCAACAACGTCCTGACTTTC	once	15	NA	TRBV27	TRBJ2-6
CASTPGSNQPQHF	TGTGCCAGTACCCCAGGTAGCAATCAGCCCCAGCATTTT	NA	13	NA	TRBV19	TRBJ1-5
CASSEWEVNEQYF	TGTGCCAGCAGCGAGTGGGAGGTCAACGAGCAGTACTTC	NA	13	NA	TRBV6-2/TRBV6-3	TRBJ2-7
CAISESPGNGYGYTF	TGTGCCATCAGTGAGTCGCCAGGGAATGGCTATGGCTACACCTTC	NA	15	NA	TRBV10-3	TRBJ1-2
CASSSDSLSYNSPLHF	TGTGCCAGCAGTTCGGACAGCCTCTCCTATAATTCACCCCTCCACTTT	NA	16	NA	TRBV6-6	TRBJ1-6
CATSPFTGQGTEKLFF	TGTGCCACCTCGCCGTTTACCGGACAGGGGACTGAAAAACTGTTTTTT	NA	16	TRBD1	TRBV6-6	TRBJ1-4
CASSLLAGSTYEQYF	TGTGCCAGCAGCTTATTGGCAGGGTCAACCTACGAGCAGTACTTC	NA	15	NA	TRBV7-2	TRBJ2-7
CASSDDWGGPRADTQYF	TGTGCCAGCAGCGACGATTGGGGGGGCCCGCGGGCAGATACGCAGTATTTT	NA	17	NA	TRBV27	TRBJ2-3
CASSPGGPTETQYF	TGTGCCAGCAGCCCAGGGGGCCCTACAGAGACCCAGTACTTC	NA	14	TRBD1	TRBV7-2	TRBJ2-5
CATSRGGQHYGYTF	TGTGCCACCAGCAGAGGAGGCCAGCACTATGGCTACACCTTC	NA	14	NA	TRBV15	TRBJ1-2
CASSRTGQNYGYTF	TGCGCCAGCAGCCGGACAGGACAAAACTATGGCTACACCTTC	NA	14	TRBD1	TRBV5-1	TRBJ1-2
CASSSQGVVYNYGYTF	TGTGCCAGCAGCTCACAGGGGGTGGTTTACAACTATGGCTACACCTTC	NA	16	TRBD1	TRBV7-2	TRBJ1-2
CASSLYLAGTDTQYF	TGTGCCAGCAGCTTGTATCTAGCCGGCACAGATACGCAGTATTTT	NA	15	NA	TRBV5-4	TRBJ2-3
CASSPWAGDTGELFF	TGTGCCAGCAGCCCCTGGGCGGGAGACACCGGGGAGCTGTTTTTT	once	15	TRBD2	TRBV7-2	TRBJ2-2
CAISGQGMDEQYF	TGTGCCATCTCGGGACAGGGAATGGACGAGCAGTACTTC	NA	13	TRBD1	TRBV10-3	TRBJ2-7
CASSDSGVGEKLFF	TGTGCCAGCAGTGATTCGGGGGTTGGGGAAAAACTGTTTTTT	once	14	NA	TRBV2	TRBJ1-4
CASSLLSGGRNYGYTF	TGTGCCAGCAGCCTCCTCTCGGGAGGGAGGAACTATGGCTACACCTTC	NA	16	NA	TRBV11-2	TRBJ1-2
CASSWTENTEAFF	TGCGCCAGCAGCTGGACAGAGAACACTGAAGCTTTCTTT	NA	13	NA	TRBV5-1	TRBJ1-1
CASSLGRNTEAFF	TGTGCCAGCAGCTTGGGTCGGAACACTGAAGCTTTCTTT	NA	13	NA	TRBV5-6	TRBJ1-1